This TCR beta chain was identified in a study of blood T cell repertoires in COVID-19. Study context: COVID-19 samples collected from the United States, Italy and Spain covered acute and convalescent phases.

Per the germline V gene, CDR1 is SGHDT and CDR2 is YYEEEE. Trimming took 0 bases from V and 8 from J; bases not matched to a gene: 3. The CDR3 contains 14 residues. Sequencing used immunoSEQ multiplex PCR; TCRdb keeps in-frame clones, though not all of them. The sample holds about 440,000 clones, about nine tenths seen once. Individuals drawn from 24 US areas were roughly 18 to 89 years old. Symptom resolution, clearance, or two negative PCRs marked donors in Cohort 3 as recovered. This TCR was recovered from a man aged 18-30 years who had recovered from COVID-19. What was sequenced was PBMCs or T cells enriched from blood (not recorded which). The gene calls are TRBV5-6 and TRBJ1-4, with 8 bases that match TRBD1. CDR3: CASSLAGGGEKLFF. The CDR3 DNA reads TGTGCCAGCAGCTTGGCAGGGGGCGGGGAAAAACTGTTTTTT.